This TCR beta chain was identified in a study of regulatory T cells in long-lasting Graves disease. Regarding the study as a whole: A limited number of samples was an acknowledged limitation. The TCR repertoire of persistent Graves' patients was less diverse than that of newly diagnosed ones.

With iRepertoire HTBI primers and Arm-PCR of CDR3 regions, TCR beta libraries were built. One entry per CDR3 protein results from TCRdb running MiXCR on the multiplex PCR reads. The data show some 560,000 distinct CDR3 sequences, 16% seen once. Time point: newly diagnosed GD, antithyroid drugs for less than 3 months. The TCR library used RNA extracted from PBMCs. Trimming removed 7 bases from V and 9 bases from J; junction bases left unmatched: 5. The CDR3 sequence is 13 residues long. Germline assignment: CDR1 LNHDA and CDR2 SQIVND (reference sequence). In regard to this clonotype: The antigen is not known.

The sample also formed part of further work on T cells in Graves' hyperthyroidism and ophthalmopathy.

The TCR comes from a woman aged 35-65 years with Graves disease. The specimen comprised peripheral blood mononuclear cells (PBMCs), sampled at new diagnosis, from a patient treated with antithyroid drugs. The V call is TRBV19, the J call TRBJ1-6; 8 bases fit TRBD1. The CDR3 reads CASTDRGFSPLHF. For the CDR3, the DNA is TGTGCCAGTACTGACAGGGGATTTTCACCCCTCCACTTT. The variable domain in full, with the rest retrieved from reference TRBV19 and TRBJ1-6, is DGGITQSPKYLFRKEGQNVTLSCEQNLNHDAMYWYRQDPGQGLRLIYYSQIVNDFQKGDIAEGYSVSREKKESFPLTVTSAQKNPTAFYLCASTDRGFSPLHFGNGTRLTVT.